These T cell receptor beta chains were read from a single sample in a study of blood T cell repertoires in COVID-19. Clones were sequenced by immunoSEQ multiplex PCR, and TCRdb holds only the in-frame ones, with some missing. This repertoire shows roughly 300,000 clones, over 75% found once; its top ten account for approximately 7.5%. The sequenced sample was peripheral blood. These receptors all stem from a human donor in a cohort sampled during active COVID-19. The CDR3 runs from the conserved cysteine through the conserved F or W. A D gene is named only where the DNA matches it firmly. The size field is filled for only some rows; it gives once, few, many or a size class.

clone size: .
V gene: TRBV5-1
D gene: TRBD2
J gene: TRBJ2-5
CDR3 protein: CASSLGGTSGDQETQYF
CDR3 DNA: TGCGCCAGCAGCTTGGGCGGGACTAGCGGGGACCAAGAGACCCAGTACTTC

clone size: once
V gene: TRBV19
D gene: .
J gene: TRBJ1-1
CDR3 protein: CASSIGSTEAFF
CDR3 DNA: TGTGCCAGTAGTATAGGGAGCACTGAAGCTTTCTTT

clone size: .
V gene: TRBV19
D gene: TRBD2
J gene: TRBJ2-1
CDR3 protein: CASSRGGLYNEQFF
CDR3 DNA: TGTGCCAGTAGTAGGGGGGGTCTCTACAATGAGCAGTTCTTC

clone size: .
V gene: TRBV7-9
D gene: .
J gene: TRBJ1-3
CDR3 protein: CASSPPATSSGNTIYF
CDR3 DNA: TGTGCCAGCAGCCCCCCCGCGACTAGCTCTGGAAACACCATATATTTT

clone size: .
V gene: TRBV27
D gene: .
J gene: TRBJ1-1
CDR3 protein: CASSLSSRAEAFF
CDR3 DNA: TGTGCCAGCAGTTTGTCAAGCAGGGCAGAAGCTTTCTTT

clone size: .
V gene: TRBV14
D gene: .
J gene: TRBJ1-2
CDR3 protein: CASSHGHPFYGYTF
CDR3 DNA: TGTGCCAGCAGCCACGGACACCCTTTTTATGGCTACACCTTC

clone size: .
V gene: TRBV19
D gene: .
J gene: TRBJ2-7
CDR3 protein: CASSIVWAPTYEQYF
CDR3 DNA: TGTGCCAGTAGTATAGTCTGGGCTCCCACCTACGAGCAGTACTTC

clone size: .
V gene: TRBV9
D gene: .
J gene: TRBJ2-2
CDR3 protein: CASSVVATATSGELFF
CDR3 DNA: TGTGCCAGCAGCGTAGTTGCGACAGCGACCTCCGGGGAGCTGTTTTTT

clone size: .
V gene: TRBV2
D gene: TRBD1
J gene: TRBJ1-5
CDR3 protein: CASSPFERQGDQPQHF
CDR3 DNA: TGTGCCAGCAGTCCCTTCGAAAGACAGGGCGATCAGCCCCAGCATTTT

clone size: .
V gene: TRBV21-1
D gene: .
J gene: TRBJ2-7
CDR3 protein: CASSIDLPNRDYEQYF
CDR3 DNA: TGTGCCAGCAGCATAGATCTACCAAACAGGGACTACGAGCAGTACTTC

clone size: .
V gene: TRBV14
D gene: TRBD1
J gene: TRBJ1-4
CDR3 protein: CASSWTGGEEKLFF
CDR3 DNA: TGTGCCAGCAGCTGGACAGGGGGGGAAGAAAAACTGTTTTTT

clone size: many
V gene: TRBV15
D gene: .
J gene: TRBJ2-1
CDR3 protein: CATSRDAASKFF
CDR3 DNA: TGTGCCACCAGCAGAGATGCGGCTAGTAAGTTCTTC

clone size: .
V gene: TRBV27
D gene: .
J gene: TRBJ1-5
CDR3 protein: CASSLDRVSQPQHF
CDR3 DNA: TGTGCCAGCAGTCTCGACAGAGTAAGTCAGCCCCAGCATTTT

clone size: .
V gene: TRBV4-2
D gene: TRBD2
J gene: TRBJ2-1
CDR3 protein: CASSPRLAGLYNEQFF
CDR3 DNA: TGTGCCAGCAGCCCCCGGCTAGCGGGGCTCTACAATGAGCAGTTCTTC

clone size: .
V gene: TRBV7-2
D gene: TRBD1
J gene: TRBJ2-3
CDR3 protein: CASSLNPGQGRGTDTQYF
CDR3 DNA: TGTGCCAGCAGCTTAAATCCGGGACAGGGACGTGGAACAGATACGCAGTATTTT

clone size: .
V gene: TRBV27
D gene: .
J gene: TRBJ1-6
CDR3 protein: CASSLKTEAYNSPLHF
CDR3 DNA: TGTGCCAGCAGTTTAAAAACGGAGGCCTATAATTCACCCCTCCACTTT

clone size: .
V gene: TRBV5-1
D gene: TRBD1
J gene: TRBJ2-7
CDR3 protein: CASSKGQGTNEQYF
CDR3 DNA: TGCGCCAGCAGCAAGGGACAGGGCACTAACGAGCAGTACTTC

clone size: .
V gene: TRBV6-1
D gene: .
J gene: TRBJ1-1
CDR3 protein: CASSKGEGTEAFF
CDR3 DNA: TGTGCCAGCAGTAAGGGAGAAGGCACTGAAGCTTTCTTT

clone size: .
V gene: TRBV30
D gene: TRBD1
J gene: TRBJ2-5
CDR3 protein: CAWSPPGTAFRGAQYF
CDR3 DNA: TGTGCCTGGAGTCCCCCCGGGACAGCCTTTCGAGGTGCCCAGTACTTC

clone size: .
V gene: TRBV7-8
D gene: TRBD1
J gene: TRBJ2-2
CDR3 protein: CASSLSTGGTGELFF
CDR3 DNA: TGTGCCAGCAGCCTATCGACAGGGGGCACCGGGGAGCTGTTTTTT

clone size: .
V gene: TRBV5-6
D gene: .
J gene: TRBJ1-2
CDR3 protein: CASSLGPYGYTF
CDR3 DNA: TGTGCCAGCAGCTTGGGGCCGTATGGCTACACCTTC

clone size: .
V gene: TRBV4-1
D gene: .
J gene: TRBJ1-4
CDR3 protein: CASSHLTATLNEKLFF
CDR3 DNA: TGCGCCAGCAGCCATCTTACCGCGACACTTAATGAAAAACTGTTTTTT

clone size: once
V gene: TRBV6-5
D gene: TRBD1
J gene: TRBJ1-5
CDR3 protein: CASRIGTVNQPQHF
CDR3 DNA: TGTGCCAGCAGAATCGGGACAGTAAATCAGCCCCAGCATTTT

clone size: .
V gene: TRBV15
D gene: TRBD1
J gene: TRBJ2-7
CDR3 protein: CATSSGDRTYEQYF
CDR3 DNA: TGTGCCACCAGCAGCGGGGACAGAACCTACGAGCAGTACTTC

clone size: once
V gene: TRBV14
D gene: .
J gene: TRBJ1-2
CDR3 protein: CASSQPANYGYTF
CDR3 DNA: TGTGCCAGCAGCCAGCCAGCTAACTATGGCTACACCTTC

clone size: .
V gene: TRBV19
D gene: .
J gene: TRBJ1-2
CDR3 protein: CASSFSWQVLNYGYTF
CDR3 DNA: TGTGCCAGTAGCTTTTCGTGGCAGGTGCTTAACTATGGCTACACCTTC

clone size: .
V gene: TRBV9
D gene: TRBD2
J gene: TRBJ2-5
CDR3 protein: CASSASLAVQETQYF
CDR3 DNA: TGTGCCAGCAGCGCTTCCCTAGCGGTCCAAGAGACCCAGTACTTC

clone size: .
V gene: TRBV3-1/TRBV3-2
D gene: .
J gene: TRBJ1-5
CDR3 protein: CASSHRGSSQPQHF
CDR3 DNA: TGTGCCAGCAGCCACCGGGGGAGTTCTCAGCCCCAGCATTTT

clone size: .
V gene: TRBV20-1
D gene: TRBD1
J gene: TRBJ1-1
CDR3 protein: CSALSGGAFF
CDR3 DNA: TGCAGTGCATTATCAGGGGGAGCTTTCTTT

clone size: .
V gene: TRBV5-1
D gene: .
J gene: TRBJ2-1
CDR3 protein: CASSSVGHISYNEQFF
CDR3 DNA: TGCGCCAGCAGCTCGGTGGGACACATCTCCTACAATGAGCAGTTCTTC

clone size: few
V gene: TRBV6-2/TRBV6-3
D gene: .
J gene: TRBJ2-7
CDR3 protein: CASSRQPGHQMAYEQYF
CDR3 DNA: TGTGCCAGCAGCCGCCAACCGGGACATCAAATGGCCTACGAGCAGTACTTC

clone size: .
V gene: TRBV6-6
D gene: TRBD1
J gene: TRBJ1-5
CDR3 protein: CASSDRGTNQPQHF
CDR3 DNA: TGTGCCAGCAGTGACAGGGGAACCAATCAGCCCCAGCATTTT

clone size: .
V gene: TRBV19
D gene: .
J gene: TRBJ1-5
CDR3 protein: CASSAWTARSIRQPQHF
CDR3 DNA: TGTGCCAGTAGTGCATGGACAGCCAGAAGTATCAGACAGCCCCAGCATTTT

clone size: .
V gene: TRBV5-6
D gene: .
J gene: TRBJ2-7
CDR3 protein: CASSPTDSYEQYF
CDR3 DNA: TGTGCCAGCAGCCCCACAGATTCCTACGAGCAGTACTTC

clone size: .
V gene: TRBV1
D gene: .
J gene: TRBJ1-1
CDR3 protein: CTSSQTHLTRTGYTEAFF
CDR3 DNA: TGCACCAGCAGCCAAACCCACCTGACTCGGACAGGTTACACTGAAGCTTTCTTT

clone size: .
V gene: TRBV10-3
D gene: .
J gene: TRBJ1-4
CDR3 protein: CATQDPKGEKLFF
CDR3 DNA: TGTGCCACCCAGGATCCCAAAGGTGAAAAACTGTTTTTT

clone size: .
V gene: TRBV11-2
D gene: .
J gene: TRBJ2-1
CDR3 protein: CASSYNREQFF
CDR3 DNA: TGTGCCAGCAGCTACAATCGTGAGCAGTTCTTC